This record concerns one TCR beta chain sequence. No antigen is known for it. This CDR3 spans 16 amino acids. Looked up from germline, CDR1 is MNHEY and CDR2 is SVGAGI. Sequencing libraries made from TCR beta cDNA carried unique molecular identifiers. Via MiXCR, TCRdb re-called the PCR reads, giving one row per CDR3 protein. The table shows approximately 250,000 distinct CDR3 sequences, with around 34% occurring only once. The data are from a study of post-analysis software for immune sequencing data. Whole-study findings and limits: Elevated frequency relative to controls characterized several TRBV segments in patients, TRBV5-6, TRBV5-1 and TRBV20-1 among them.

The TCR sequence derives from a girl aged 5-17 years with multiple sclerosis. The chain has TRBV6-5 and TRBJ2-4; 12 bases are shared with TRBD1. The DNA end is more similar to TRBJ2-7, so the J call may be wrong. Sequencing was carried out using blood. In nucleotides, the CDR3 is TGTGCCAGCAGCAACGCCCCGGGACAGGGGGCCGACGAGCAGTACTTC. The encoded protein is CASSNAPGQGADEQYF.